Described below is a single T cell receptor (beta chain) sequence and its context. Other DNA sequences in the sample encode the same CDR3. This entry belongs to a study of control samples from healthy donors and cancer patients. The table came from immunoSEQ multiplex PCR; TCRdb's copy has only in-frame clones and leaves some out. Of about 180,000 clones listed, about 92% are singletons. There are 13 residues in the CDR3. V was cut by 3 bases and J by 8 bases, with 13 bases left in between. CDR1 and CDR2 from the germline V gene are SGHTA and FQGNSA. This TCR was sampled from a man aged 25 to 40 in good health. This rearrangement joins TRBV7-2 to TRBJ1-2, with D perhaps TRBD1 (6 bases). The sequencing sample was made of blood. DNA for the CDR3: TGTGCCAGCAGCTTGGGGGGGCAGGGGGGCTACACCTTC. Its translation: CASSLGGQGGYTF.